Listed below are T cell receptor beta chains from one sample, sequenced in a study of OX40 agonist ivuxolimab in advanced cancers. Using immunoSEQ multiplex PCR, the repertoire was profiled, and TCRdb retains in-frame clones only, with some absent. The repertoire consists of 76,000 or so clones, with approximately 86% occurring once and the leading ten covering under 0.85%. This material consisted of CD4+ or CD8+ T cells sorted from blood, taken in a trial of the OX40 agonist ivuxolimab. These TCRs come from an adult with an advanced solid tumor such as melanoma, head and neck, liver or kidney cancer. The CDR3 runs from the conserved cysteine through the conserved F or W. A D gene is named only where the DNA matches it firmly. For some rows the clone size is stated as once, few or many, or as a class when expanded; others skip it.

D	V	size	J	CDR3	DNA
-	TRBV21-1	-	TRBJ1-1	CASSKACVRVGWNTEAFF	TGTGCCAGCAGCAAAGCTTGTGTCAGGGTGGGGTGGAACACTGAAGCTTTCTTT
-	TRBV6-5	-	TRBJ2-3	CASSYGRPHTDTQYF	TGTGCCAGCAGTTACGGGCGGCCCCACACAGATACGCAGTATTTT
-	TRBV20-1	once	TRBJ2-5	CSAILKETQYF	TGCAGTGCTATACTGAAAGAGACCCAGTACTTC
-	TRBV7-2	-	TRBJ1-5	CASSTGTGNQPQHF	TGTGCCAGCAGCACCGGCACGGGGAATCAGCCCCAGCATTTT
TRBD1	TRBV7-2	-	TRBJ2-5	CASSPRTGSQETQYF	TGTGCCAGCAGCCCTCGGACAGGGAGCCAAGAGACCCAGTACTTC
TRBD1	TRBV5-1	-	TRBJ1-6	CASSISRTGFSPLHF	TGCGCCAGCAGCATATCCCGGACAGGGTTTTCACCCCTCCACTTT
-	TRBV9	once	TRBJ2-5	CASSPRGAGAGETQYF	TGTGCCAGCAGCCCCAGGGGGGCGGGGGCAGGAGAGACCCAGTACTTC
-	TRBV7-3	few	TRBJ1-5	CASSRLREPQHF	TGTGCCAGCAGTCGGCTCCGGGAGCCCCAGCATTTT
TRBD2	TRBV7-9	-	TRBJ2-3	CASSSGLAPDTDTQYF	TGTGCCAGCAGCTCGGGACTAGCACCTGACACAGATACGCAGTATTTT
-	TRBV18	-	TRBJ1-5	CASSPSEDQPQHF	TGTGCCAGCTCACCCAGCGAAGATCAGCCCCAGCATTTT
TRBD1	TRBV7-9	-	TRBJ2-2	CASSLRQGAGELFF	TGTGCCAGCAGCCTTCGACAGGGGGCCGGGGAGCTGTTTTTT
-	TRBV6-1	-	TRBJ2-7	CASYVGSTGEQYF	TGTGCCAGCTACGTGGGGTCTACTGGGGAGCAGTACTTC
-	TRBV21-1	few	TRBJ2-1	CASSKEQGEQIFLWNEQFF	TGTGCCAGCAGCAAAGAGCAAGGGGAACAGATCTTCCTTTGGAATGAGCAGTTCTTC
-	TRBV6-6	-	TRBJ2-2	CASSYRLPNTGELFF	TGTGCCAGCAGTTACAGGCTACCGAACACCGGGGAGCTGTTTTTT
-	TRBV7-6	-	TRBJ1-1	CASSLARGMSTEAFF	TGTGCCAGCAGCTTAGCGCGGGGGATGAGCACTGAAGCTTTCTTT
-	TRBV4-1	-	TRBJ1-3	CASSQPTGPLSGNTIYF	TGCGCCAGCAGCCAACCGACGGGACCGCTCTCTGGAAACACCATATATTTT
-	TRBV9	-	TRBJ2-2	CASSVAYDSGTGELFF	TGTGCCAGCAGCGTAGCTTACGACAGCGGAACCGGGGAGCTGTTTTTT
-	TRBV11-2	-	TRBJ2-7	CASSLDNTVVIYEQYF	TGTGCCAGCAGCTTAGATAATACGGTAGTTATCTACGAGCAGTACTTC
-	TRBV14	-	TRBJ2-1	CASSLTYNEQFF	TGTGCCAGCAGCCTAACCTACAATGAGCAGTTCTTC
TRBD1	TRBV2	-	TRBJ1-2	CASRGDSLNYGYTF	TGTGCCAGCAGGGGGGACAGCCTCAACTATGGCTACACCTTC
-	TRBV30	-	TRBJ1-1	CAWSVLGRYEAFF	TGTGCCTGGAGTGTGTTGGGCCGATATGAAGCTTTCTTT
TRBD2	TRBV11-2	-	TRBJ2-2	CASSGAGGPNTGELFF	TGTGCCAGCAGCGGAGCGGGGGGCCCGAACACCGGGGAGCTGTTTTTT
TRBD1	TRBV28	-	TRBJ1-6	CASSFSGTEVSERSPLHF	TGTGCCAGCAGTTTTAGTGGGACAGAAGTCTCCGAACGTTCACCCCTCCACTTT
TRBD1	TRBV27	-	TRBJ2-3	CASSPPTYSGGANTDTQYF	TGTGCCAGCAGTCCCCCGACATACTCAGGGGGCGCGAACACAGATACGCAGTATTTT
-	TRBV9	-	TRBJ2-5	CASSVAPRLGETQYF	TGTGCCAGCAGCGTAGCTCCCCGCTTGGGGGAGACCCAGTACTTC
TRBD1	TRBV5-4	-	TRBJ2-7	CASSRLQGQHEQYF	TGTGCCAGCAGCCGCTTACAGGGACAGCACGAGCAGTACTTC